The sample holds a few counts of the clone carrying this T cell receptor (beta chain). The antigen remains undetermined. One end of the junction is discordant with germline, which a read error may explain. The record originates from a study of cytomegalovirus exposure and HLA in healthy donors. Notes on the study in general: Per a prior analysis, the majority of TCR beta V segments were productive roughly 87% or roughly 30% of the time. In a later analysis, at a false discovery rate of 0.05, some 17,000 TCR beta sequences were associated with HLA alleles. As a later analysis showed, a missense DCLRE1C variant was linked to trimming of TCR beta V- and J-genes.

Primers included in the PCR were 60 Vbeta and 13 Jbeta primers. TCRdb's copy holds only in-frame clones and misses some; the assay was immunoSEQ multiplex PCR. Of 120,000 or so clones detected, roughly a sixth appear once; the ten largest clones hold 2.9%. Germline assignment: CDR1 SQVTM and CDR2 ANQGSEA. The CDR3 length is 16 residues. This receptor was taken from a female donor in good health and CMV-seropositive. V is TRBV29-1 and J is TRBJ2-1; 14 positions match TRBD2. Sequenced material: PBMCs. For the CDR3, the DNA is TGCAGCGTATCGGGACTAGCGGGGGTCAGATACAGTGAGCAGTTCTTC. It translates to CSVSGLAGVRYSEQFF.